This T cell receptor (beta chain) is drawn from a study of neoadjuvant anti-PD-1 for oral cavity cancer. About the research overall: Around day 43, patients without progression received a fourth nivolumab dose before surgery.

Clones were read by immunoSEQ multiplex PCR, and TCRdb kept only the in-frame ones, dropping some. The sample has about 72,000 clones; around 83% are singletons. This CDR3 is built from 17 residues. V shed 4 bases and J 1 base; nucleotides not matched to a gene: 11. Germline CDR1 SEHNR, CDR2 FQNEAQ (reference sequence). Material: PBMCs, obtained before nivolumab (anti-PD-1) treatment. The sequence was obtained from a person aged 40-85 years with oral cavity squamous cell carcinoma. V usage is TRBV7-9 and J usage is TRBJ2-5, with 8 bases identical to TRBD1. The CDR3 DNA reads as TGTGCCAGCAGCTCTAGCCTCCAACAGGGGGTCCAAGAGACCCAGTACTTC. Amino acids: CASSSSLQQGVQETQYF.